This T cell receptor (beta chain) was identified during a study of technical replicates of blood from several donors. Germline V gives CDR1 MGHRA, CDR2 YSYEKL. The CDR3 loop spans 15 amino acids. J was trimmed by 4 bases and V by 4 bases; bases with no gene match: 8. Here immunoSEQ multiplex PCR was the method, and the copy in TCRdb shows in-frame clones only, minus some. The sample has about 81,000 clones, roughly 77% seen once. Sequences were obtained from PBMCs. The sequence derives from a human donor in good health. Some clones in this sample may be carry-over from other donors' samples. The rearrangement links TRBV4-1 to TRBJ1-2; 8 bases fit TRBD1. In nucleotides, the CDR3 is TGCGCCAGCAGCCCGAGACAGGGGACGACCTATGGCTACACCTTC. It yields the protein CASSPRQGTTYGYTF.